The present T cell receptor beta chain was sequenced within a study of T cell responses to AZD1222 COVID-19 vaccine. Study background: Researchers grouped second doses given at about 4 or about 12 weeks into one pool. Study-level findings and limits: AZD1222 recipients seropositive at baseline numbered only six. Donors, mostly white British, included more females; clonal diversity was possibly underestimated. Unmutated regions of variants are reportedly targeted by nearly half of spike-specific TCRs.

The assay was immunoSEQ multiplex PCR, and TCRdb's table has in-frame clones only and misses some. The sample consists of roughly 100,000 clones, 85% to 90% of them appearing once. This CDR3 is 14 amino acids long. CDR1 LNHDA and CDR2 SQIVND come from the germline V gene (reference sequence). Trimming left V 3 bases short and J 7 bases short, with 13 bases between. Note on this clone: Its matching antigen is unknown.

V and J are TRBV19 and TRBJ1-5; D is possibly TRBD1 (5 bases). The receptor comes from an adult in good health. This material consisted of peripheral blood, taken on day 0 of AZD1222 vaccination. The CDR3: CASSIMSGRQPQHF. The CDR3 DNA reads as TGTGCCAGTAGTATTATGTCAGGGCGACAGCCCCAGCATTTT.